This is a list of T cell receptor beta chains from one sample in a study of monozygotic twins with inflammatory bowel disease. TCRdb reprocessed the 5' RACE reads and stores each CDR3 protein as one record, lacking DNA. The table lists 200,000 to 250,000 distinct CDR3 sequences. Specimen: blood. The receptors originated from a human donor with ulcerative colitis or Crohn's disease, or a healthy co-twin of an affected twin (not recorded which). The CDR3 runs from the conserved cysteine through the conserved F or W. Each record gives: V gene, J gene, CDR3 protein.

v_gene: TRBV5-6
j_gene: TRBJ2-3
CDR3aa: CASSSPSGLPLDTDTQYF

v_gene: TRBV6-1
j_gene: TRBJ2-7
CDR3aa: CASSVSETSAFSYEQYF

v_gene: TRBV5-1
j_gene: TRBJ1-1
CDR3aa: CASSPAEGNTEAFF

v_gene: TRBV7-9
j_gene: TRBJ1-2
CDR3aa: CASRLQAAGPGYTF

v_gene: TRBV10-3
j_gene: TRBJ1-5
CDR3aa: CATQGKGRQPQHF

v_gene: TRBV5-1
j_gene: TRBJ2-1
CDR3aa: CASSLVLGGQGNEQFF

v_gene: TRBV5-6
j_gene: TRBJ2-4
CDR3aa: CASSPRVSAGKNIQYF

v_gene: TRBV6-2/TRBV6-3
j_gene: TRBJ1-1
CDR3aa: CASRGQGAEAFF

v_gene: TRBV6-1
j_gene: TRBJ2-7
CDR3aa: CASSPGTGSYEQYF

v_gene: TRBV20-1
j_gene: TRBJ1-1
CDR3aa: CSATGQANTEAFF

v_gene: TRBV20-1
j_gene: TRBJ2-1
CDR3aa: CSARPRGYNEQFF

v_gene: TRBV20-1
j_gene: TRBJ2-3
CDR3aa: CSASRALRTDTQYF

v_gene: TRBV5-8
j_gene: TRBJ2-3
CDR3aa: CASSLEGRVSTDTQYF

v_gene: TRBV12-3/TRBV12-4
j_gene: TRBJ1-1
CDR3aa: CASSPRDTEAFF

v_gene: TRBV20-1
j_gene: TRBJ1-5
CDR3aa: CSARRGVDQPQHF

v_gene: TRBV12-3/TRBV12-4
j_gene: TRBJ1-5
CDR3aa: CASSTRTGAGNQPQHF

v_gene: TRBV20-1
j_gene: TRBJ1-1
CDR3aa: CSATIHREAFF

v_gene: TRBV5-1
j_gene: TRBJ1-3
CDR3aa: CASSLSGFGNTIYF

v_gene: TRBV19
j_gene: TRBJ2-6
CDR3aa: CASSRDLSGANVLTF

v_gene: TRBV20-1
j_gene: TRBJ1-1
CDR3aa: CSAIYKGNTEAFF

v_gene: TRBV7-8
j_gene: TRBJ1-4
CDR3aa: CASSLEKGAWEKLFF

v_gene: TRBV5-1
j_gene: TRBJ2-1
CDR3aa: CASSLGLAGGYEQFF

v_gene: TRBV12-3/TRBV12-4
j_gene: TRBJ2-3
CDR3aa: CASSLRDTQYF

v_gene: TRBV12-3/TRBV12-4
j_gene: TRBJ1-5
CDR3aa: CASSLNRREPQHF

v_gene: TRBV7-9
j_gene: TRBJ2-7
CDR3aa: CASSPMGSLPIYEQYF

v_gene: TRBV20-1
j_gene: TRBJ2-3
CDR3aa: CSATSTEHTDTQYF

v_gene: TRBV5-1
j_gene: TRBJ2-7
CDR3aa: CASSPKDGASSYEQYF

v_gene: TRBV3-1
j_gene: TRBJ1-2
CDR3aa: CASSQDNRPGLFNYGYTF

v_gene: TRBV5-1
j_gene: TRBJ1-2
CDR3aa: CASSLGGQGGLSF

v_gene: TRBV2
j_gene: TRBJ2-7
CDR3aa: CASKKGQGGYEQYF

v_gene: TRBV5-1
j_gene: TRBJ2-7
CDR3aa: CASSLRQGLDEQYF

v_gene: TRBV5-1
j_gene: TRBJ2-3
CDR3aa: CASDGGGVAHTQYF

v_gene: TRBV11-2
j_gene: TRBJ2-7
CDR3aa: CASSFDRGLSSYEQYF

v_gene: TRBV5-1
j_gene: TRBJ1-3
CDR3aa: CASSPAGGPTGNTIYF

v_gene: TRBV12-3/TRBV12-4
j_gene: TRBJ1-5
CDR3aa: CASSFGEWIGNQPQHF

v_gene: TRBV12-3/TRBV12-4
j_gene: TRBJ1-5
CDR3aa: CASSFGGANQPQHF

v_gene: TRBV29-1
j_gene: TRBJ2-7
CDR3aa: CSVGQYSYEQYF

v_gene: TRBV20-1
j_gene: TRBJ1-2
CDR3aa: CSAFPRQLLGYGYTF

v_gene: TRBV6-2/TRBV6-3
j_gene: TRBJ1-2
CDR3aa: CASSYLGVGYGYTF

v_gene: TRBV5-6
j_gene: TRBJ1-5
CDR3aa: CASSYGPGPQHF

v_gene: TRBV19
j_gene: TRBJ1-5
CDR3aa: CASSIGGAGGADQPQHF

v_gene: TRBV7-2
j_gene: TRBJ2-4
CDR3aa: CASSEQTGGAKNIQYF

v_gene: TRBV7-9
j_gene: TRBJ2-1
CDR3aa: CASSLGQGLYNEQFF

v_gene: TRBV20-1
j_gene: TRBJ2-4
CDR3aa: CSASSAGEVFAKNIQYF

v_gene: TRBV7-7
j_gene: TRBJ2-7
CDR3aa: CASSLGRGVAYEQYF